This T cell receptor (beta chain) was identified in a study of blood T cell repertoires in COVID-19. About the research overall: The origin of the acute and convalescent COVID-19 samples was the United States, Italy and Spain. PBMCs, B-cell-depleted T cells, or T cells were the source of the cDNA or gDNA that made up the material.

The CDR3 sequence is 15 residues long. The germline V gene has CDR1 MNHNS and CDR2 SASEGT. With 0 bases removed from V and 9 bases from J, the gap between germline ends came to 12 bases. Source study methods: Researchers report that nucleated cell counts were estimated from reference gene primer amplification. Assay used: immunoSEQ multiplex PCR; TCRdb lists only in-frame clones, some missing. From that table come the V and J calls and clone size; the DNA was used to work out D and trimming. This sample has under 110,000 clones, with approximately 89% found just once. The chain has TRBV6-1 and TRBJ1-6; D is possibly TRBD1 (5 bases). Sequencing was performed on peripheral blood. The source of this sequence is a woman in her thirties with acute or convalescent COVID-19. The CDR3 sequence is CASSEAGGMGSPLHF. For the CDR3, the DNA is TGTGCCAGCAGTGAAGCCGGGGGGATGGGTTCACCCCTCCACTTT.